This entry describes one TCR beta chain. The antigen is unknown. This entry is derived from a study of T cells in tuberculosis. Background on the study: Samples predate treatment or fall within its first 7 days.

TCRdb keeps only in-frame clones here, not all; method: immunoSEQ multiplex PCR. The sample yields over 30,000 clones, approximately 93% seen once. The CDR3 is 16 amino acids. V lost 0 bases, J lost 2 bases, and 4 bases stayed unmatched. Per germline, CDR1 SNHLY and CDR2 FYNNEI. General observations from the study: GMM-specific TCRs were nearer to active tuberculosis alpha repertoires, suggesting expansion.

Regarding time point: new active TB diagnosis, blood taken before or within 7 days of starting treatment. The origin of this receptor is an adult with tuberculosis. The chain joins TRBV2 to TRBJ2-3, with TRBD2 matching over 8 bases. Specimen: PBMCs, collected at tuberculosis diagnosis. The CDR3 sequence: CASSEAGLALTDTQYF. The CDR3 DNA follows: TGTGCCAGCAGTGAAGCCGGACTAGCACTCACAGATACGCAGTATTTT.